What follows describes a single T cell receptor beta chain. The junction shows a germline mismatch at one end, possibly a read error. Using immunoSEQ multiplex PCR, the repertoire was profiled, and TCRdb retains in-frame clones only, with some absent. Of about 70,000 clones in the sample, roughly 88% were seen once. The data originate from a study of OX40 agonist ivuxolimab in advanced cancers. Across the study: Earlier anti-PD-1, anti-PD-L1 or anti-CTLA-4 therapy was permitted; around 40% had received some.

Germline-derived CDR1 and CDR2 are SNHLY and FYNNEI. CDR3 length: 13 amino acids. V is TRBV2 and J is TRBJ1-5, with 8 bases matching TRBD1. The sequencing here drew on CD4+ or CD8+ T cells sorted from blood, taken in a trial of the OX40 agonist ivuxolimab. This sequence was found in an adult with an advanced solid tumor such as melanoma, head and neck, liver or kidney cancer. The CDR3 loop reads CASSDFRDRIGFF. The CDR3, as DNA: TGTGCCAGCAGTGATTTCAGGGACAGGATCGGTTTTTTT.